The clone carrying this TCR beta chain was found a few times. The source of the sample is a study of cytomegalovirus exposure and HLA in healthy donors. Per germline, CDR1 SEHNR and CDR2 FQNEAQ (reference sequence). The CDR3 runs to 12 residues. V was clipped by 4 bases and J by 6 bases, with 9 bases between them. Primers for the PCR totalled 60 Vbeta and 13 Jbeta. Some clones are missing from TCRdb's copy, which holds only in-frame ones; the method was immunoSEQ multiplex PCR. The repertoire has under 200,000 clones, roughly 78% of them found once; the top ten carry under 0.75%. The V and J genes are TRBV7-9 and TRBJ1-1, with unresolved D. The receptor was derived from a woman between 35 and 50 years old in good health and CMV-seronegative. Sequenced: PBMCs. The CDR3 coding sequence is TGTGCCAGCAGCTCCGGGAGCGCTGAAGCTTTCTTT. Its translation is CASSSGSAEAFF. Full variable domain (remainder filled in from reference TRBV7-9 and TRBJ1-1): DTGVSQNPRHKITKRGQNVTFRCDPISEHNRLYWYRQTLGQGPEFLTYFQNEAQLEKSRLLSDRFSAERPKGSFSTLEIQRTEQGDSAMYLCASSSGSAEAFFGQGTRLTVV.